These T cell receptor beta chains were read from a single sample in a study of blood T cells in healthy people across ages. TCRdb recomputed calls from the 5' RACE reads with MiXCR, one row per CDR3 protein. This sample yields some 1 million distinct CDR3 sequences, of which 40% to 50% are seen a single time; around 18% belongs to the top ten. The source material was blood. These receptors were collected from a woman aged 55-75 years in good health. Each CDR3 is given with its conserved first and last residue. Each record gives: J gene, V gene, clone size, D gene, CDR3 DNA, CDR3 protein. D genes are given only for firm matches. Only some rows state a clone size, as once, few, many or a class for expanded clones.

J gene: TRBJ2-5; V gene: TRBV11-2; clone size: few; D gene: TRBD1; CDR3 DNA: TGTGCCAGCAGCTTCCGGACAGGGGAAGAGACCCAGTACTTC; CDR3 protein: CASSFRTGEETQYF
J gene: TRBJ2-5; V gene: TRBV5-1; clone size: .; D gene: TRBD2; CDR3 DNA: TGCGCCAGCAGCTTGGAGGGGGGACTAGCGTTAGAGACCCAGTACTTC; CDR3 protein: CASSLEGGLALETQYF
J gene: TRBJ2-5; V gene: TRBV3-1; clone size: .; D gene: .; CDR3 DNA: TGTGCCAGCAGCCAACGGGGACGGCACCAAGAGACCCAGTACTTC; CDR3 protein: CASSQRGRHQETQYF
J gene: TRBJ2-4; V gene: TRBV7-6; clone size: .; D gene: TRBD1; CDR3 DNA: TGTGCCAGCAGCTTAGCTTTAAGACAGGGGGCGGGAGCCAACAAAAACATTCAGTACTTC; CDR3 protein: CASSLALRQGAGANKNIQYF
J gene: TRBJ2-5; V gene: TRBV5-1; clone size: .; D gene: .; CDR3 DNA: TGCGCCAGCAGCTTGGGGTCTTTAGCGTTTCAAGAGACCCAGTACTTC; CDR3 protein: CASSLGSLAFQETQYF
J gene: TRBJ2-5; V gene: TRBV9; clone size: .; D gene: .; CDR3 DNA: TGTGCCAGCAGCGTAGGTCCCGGCGGAGAGACCCAGTACTTC; CDR3 protein: CASSVGPGGETQYF
J gene: TRBJ2-5; V gene: TRBV20-1; clone size: .; D gene: .; CDR3 DNA: TGCAGTGCTAGAGACAGCGTTAGGCAGTACTTC; CDR3 protein: CSARDSVRQYF
J gene: TRBJ1-1; V gene: TRBV5-1; clone size: few; D gene: .; CDR3 DNA: TGCGCCAGCAGCGCGTCGACAGAGAACACTGAAGCTTTCTTT; CDR3 protein: CASSASTENTEAFF
J gene: TRBJ1-1; V gene: TRBV5-5; clone size: .; D gene: TRBD1; CDR3 DNA: TGTGCCAGCAGCTCACAGGGGATAATGAACACTGAAGCTTTCTTT; CDR3 protein: CASSSQGIMNTEAFF
J gene: TRBJ2-1; V gene: TRBV29-1; clone size: .; D gene: .; CDR3 DNA: TGCAGCGTTGAAGATCAAGGGAATGAGCAGTTCTTC; CDR3 protein: CSVEDQGNEQFF
J gene: TRBJ2-3; V gene: TRBV27; clone size: .; D gene: .; CDR3 DNA: TGTGCCACCCGAGTGGTCGGGGCCGATACGCAGTATTTT; CDR3 protein: CATRVVGADTQYF
J gene: TRBJ2-3; V gene: TRBV12-3/TRBV12-4; clone size: .; D gene: .; CDR3 DNA: TGTGCCAGCAGATCTCCCTTCCATCGAGATACGCAGTATTTT; CDR3 protein: CASRSPFHRDTQYF
J gene: TRBJ2-1; V gene: TRBV7-2; clone size: .; D gene: .; CDR3 DNA: TGTGCCAGCAGCCGTTTAGCGGAGCAGTTCTTC; CDR3 protein: CASSRLAEQFF
J gene: TRBJ2-3; V gene: TRBV29-1; clone size: .; D gene: .; CDR3 DNA: TGCAGCGGTCACATCGGAGATACGCAGTATTTT; CDR3 protein: CSGHIGDTQYF
J gene: TRBJ2-7; V gene: TRBV3-1; clone size: few; D gene: .; CDR3 DNA: TGTGCCAGCAGCCAAAATCCTGGGAGCGAGCAGTACTTC; CDR3 protein: CASSQNPGSEQYF
J gene: TRBJ2-5; V gene: TRBV20-1; clone size: few; D gene: .; CDR3 DNA: TGCAGTGCTAGAGATCTTGTGGGAGCAGCAGAGACCCAGTACTTC; CDR3 protein: CSARDLVGAAETQYF
J gene: TRBJ2-7; V gene: TRBV20-1; clone size: .; D gene: .; CDR3 DNA: TGCAGTGCTGGAGGTACAGGGAGCTCCTACGAGCAGTACTTC; CDR3 protein: CSAGGTGSSYEQYF
J gene: TRBJ2-3; V gene: TRBV4-1; clone size: .; D gene: .; CDR3 DNA: TGCGCCAGCAGCCAAGATGGGTTTGTCTTGGCGCAGTATTTT; CDR3 protein: CASSQDGFVLAQYF
J gene: TRBJ2-7; V gene: TRBV2; clone size: .; D gene: .; CDR3 DNA: TGTGCCAGCAGTCCCGACGGAAGAAGCTCCGACGAGCAGTACTTC; CDR3 protein: CASSPDGRSSDEQYF
J gene: TRBJ2-4; V gene: TRBV28; clone size: .; D gene: .; CDR3 DNA: TGTGCCAGCAGTTTATGGGCAGAGACTCTAGCCAAAAACATTCAGTACTTC; CDR3 protein: CASSLWAETLAKNIQYF
J gene: TRBJ1-4; V gene: TRBV10-3; clone size: few; D gene: .; CDR3 DNA: TGTGCCATCAGTGAGTCCCCCGCTGCAACTAATGAAAAACTGTTTTTT; CDR3 protein: CAISESPAATNEKLFF
J gene: TRBJ1-4; V gene: TRBV12-3/TRBV12-4; clone size: few; D gene: TRBD1; CDR3 DNA: TGTGCCAGTCGCGCACAGGGGTTTGGTGAAAAACTGTTTTTT; CDR3 protein: CASRAQGFGEKLFF
J gene: TRBJ1-4; V gene: TRBV4-1; clone size: few; D gene: .; CDR3 DNA: TGCGCCAGCAGCCTTACTCCGGGGTCTAATGAAAAACTGTTTTTT; CDR3 protein: CASSLTPGSNEKLFF